Below are 21 T cell receptor beta chains sequenced from a single sample in a study of T cell responses to AZD1222 COVID-19 vaccine. TCRdb keeps only in-frame clones here, not all; method: immunoSEQ multiplex PCR. The sample holds approximately 99,000 clones, 80% to 95% seen once. The sequences come from peripheral blood, collected 28 days after the second AZD1222 dose. The receptors derive from an adult who received the AZD1222 COVID-19 vaccine.

The V and J genes are TRBV9 and TRBJ2-3; D gene unclear. The V end was cut by 2 bases, the J end by 6 bases, with 13 bases between. The CDR3 contains 14 residues. CDR1 and CDR2 from the germline V gene are SGDLS and YYNGEE. CDR3 bases: TGTGCCAGCAGCGTCGGCGGTACGGGTGATACGCAGTATTTT. Amino acid sequence: CASSVGGTGDTQYF.

The chain carries TRBV5-1 and TRBJ1-2; no definite D call. CDR1 and CDR2 (germline): SGHRS, YFSETQ. This CDR3 is built from 16 residues. With 4 bases removed from V and 2 bases from J, the gap between germline ends came to 18 bases. This chain's CDR3 is CASSPPPGRGNYGYTF. In DNA form, the CDR3 reads TGCGCCAGCAGCCCACCTCCGGGCCGAGGGAACTATGGCTACACCTTC.

This clone was found a few times. This chain connects TRBV4-1 to TRBJ1-5, with no clear D. V was shortened by 2 bases and J by 7 bases, with 15 bases between the two germline ends. Germline loops: CDR1 MGHRA, CDR2 YSYEKL. The CDR3 runs 15 residues. CDR3 region: CASSQNGLRAQPQHF. The CDR3 nucleotides read TGCGCCAGCAGCCAAAATGGCCTCCGGGCCCAGCCCCAGCATTTT.

The rearrangement joins TRBV6-1 to TRBJ2-1; no definite D call. With 1 base removed from V and 2 bases from J, the gap between germline ends came to 9 bases. The CDR3 extends over 15 amino acids. CDR1 MNHNS and CDR2 SASEGT come from the germline V gene. The CDR3 DNA reads TGTGCCAGCAGTGAAGTCGGTAACCCCTACAATGAGCAGTTCTTC. Its protein is CASSEVGNPYNEQFF.

The chain carries TRBV30 and TRBJ1-1; TRBD1 matches at 9 bases. J was trimmed by 9 bases and V by 1 base; bases with no gene match: 9. The CDR3 totals 14 residues. Germline CDR1 is GTSNPN and CDR2 is SVGIG (reference sequence). CDR3 in DNA: TGTGCCTGGAGTGCGGGACAGGGTAGTTGGAAAGCTTTCTTT. As protein: CAWSAGQGSWKAFF.

This rearrangement joins TRBV3-1 (or the pseudogene TRBV3-2) to TRBJ2-4; D remains unclear. Deletions cut 1 base from V and 15 bases from J, with 13 bases between. Germline assignment: CDR1 LGHDT and CDR2 YNNKEL (reference sequence). The CDR3 runs 12 residues. CDR3 sequence: CASSQGPSHRYF. The CDR3 region has the DNA TGTGCCAGCAGCCAAGGACCTAGTCATCGGTACTTC.

V and J are TRBV5-1 and TRBJ2-7, with D hard to call. This CDR3 spans 13 amino acids. Trimming shortened V by 5 bases and J by 0 bases, and 9 bases separated the two germline ends. Germline values: CDR1 SGHRS, CDR2 YFSETQ. The CDR3 DNA sequence: TGCGCCAGCAGGAGACTGCTCTCCTACGAGCAGTACTTC. Residues: CASRRLLSYEQYF.

The chain recombines TRBV13 with TRBJ2-7; 7 nucleotides align to TRBD2. The CDR3 covers 15 residues. Germline V gene data show CDR1 as PRHDT and CDR2 as FYEKMQ (reference sequence). V dropped 4 bases and J dropped 5; count of bases not matched to a gene: 11. CDR3 coding DNA: TGTGCCAGCAGCTCCACCCGAAGTGCGGGAGACGAGCAGTACTTC. The encoded protein is CASSSTRSAGDEQYF.

The chain carries TRBV10-3 and TRBJ2-7, with TRBD1 matching over 7 bases. Germline V lookup: CDR1 ENHRY, CDR2 SYGVKD. The CDR3 covers 12 residues. V dropped 11 bases and J dropped 4; count of bases not matched to a gene: 8. This CDR3 reads CAAGTESYEQYF. The CDR3 nucleotides read TGTGCCGCCGGGACAGAGTCTTACGAGCAGTACTTC.

The chain couples TRBV29-1 to TRBJ1-4; tentatively, D is TRBD1 (6 bases). This CDR3 is 13 amino acids long. The germline gives CDR1 SQVTM, CDR2 ANQGSEA. V gave up 2 bases and J gave up 5 bases, with 9 bases separating them. The CDR3, as DNA: TGCAGCGTTGAATGGGGGGCGAATGAAAAACTGTTTTTT. Protein sequence: CSVEWGANEKLFF.

This chain uses TRBV24-1 with TRBJ2-3; no definite D call. Germline CDR1 KGHDR, CDR2 SFDVKD. Trimming removed 4 bases from V and 1 base from J, with 8 bases in between. This CDR3 spans 14 amino acids. The CDR3 sequence is CATSEDFGTDTQYF. CDR3 nucleotides: TGTGCCACCAGTGAAGATTTCGGCACAGATACGCAGTATTTT.

The rearrangement joins TRBV30 to TRBJ1-2; D is ambiguous. Trimming pared 0 bases from V and 6 bases from J, leaving 8 bases between. This CDR3 spans 12 amino acids. CDR1 is GTSNPN and CDR2 is SVGIG in the germline V gene (reference sequence). Written as DNA, the CDR3 is TGTGCCTGGAGTGTAGGGCAGGATGGCTACACCTTC. Encoded protein: CAWSVGQDGYTF.

This clone was seen once. The chain recombines TRBV3-1 (or the pseudogene TRBV3-2) with TRBJ2-6; D is undetermined. This CDR3 is 15 amino acids long. Trimming removed 1 base from V and 0 bases from J, with 4 bases in between. The germline gives CDR1 LGHDT, CDR2 YNNKEL (reference sequence). The CDR3 here is CASSQGVSGANVLTF. The CDR3 nucleotides read TGTGCCAGCAGCCAAGGGGTCTCTGGGGCCAACGTCCTGACTTTC.

In this sample, this clone turned up once. This chain uses TRBV5-1 with TRBJ1-1; TRBD1 is a possible D gene (5 bases). Trimming shortened V by 7 bases and J by 0 bases, and 16 bases separated the two germline ends. The CDR3 extends over 15 amino acids. The germline CDR1 and CDR2 sequences are SGHRS and YFSETQ. CDR3 sequence (DNA): TGCGCCAGCCGGAACCCGGGGGGACTGAACACTGAAGCTTTCTTT. Amino acids: CASRNPGGLNTEAFF.

This clone was observed a single time. The chain carries TRBV6-5 and TRBJ1-2; no definite D call. This CDR3 has 13 amino acids. Germline CDR1 MNHEY, CDR2 SVGAGI. With 7 bases removed from V and 2 bases from J, the gap between germline ends came to 11 bases. CDR3 DNA: TGTGCCAGCAACCCGGGCTCGAACTATGGCTACACCTTC. This codes for CASNPGSNYGYTF.

Regarding this clone: A read error is possible here, since a much larger clone lies one base away. This chain connects TRBV19 to TRBJ2-7, with 13 bases fitting TRBD2. CDR3 length: 15 residues. CDR1 and CDR2 (germline): LNHDA, SQIVND (reference sequence). V lost 5 bases, J lost 3 bases, and 4 bases stayed unmatched. The CDR3, as DNA: TGTGCCAGTAGTTCCGGGACTAGCGGGGACTACGAGCAGTACTTC. Amino acids: CASSSGTSGDYEQYF.

This chain connects TRBV18 to TRBJ2-3; perhaps D is TRBD1 or TRBD2 (5 bases each). The germline V and J ends were trimmed by 3 bases and 14 bases, with 30 bases remaining between them. Looked up from germline, CDR1 is KGHSH and CDR2 is LQKENI. The CDR3 extends over 17 amino acids. DNA for the CDR3: TGTGCCAGCTCACCGCCTTATTCCGGGCGCCCGGGACCGGGGTCGTATTTT. Protein sequence: CASSPPYSGRPGPGSYF.

This rearrangement joins TRBV30 to TRBJ2-6; D perhaps matches TRBD1 (6 bases). Germline V gene sequence: CDR1 GTSNPN, CDR2 SVGIG (reference sequence). The CDR3 runs to 18 residues. V was shortened by 1 base and J by 0 bases, with 16 bases between the two germline ends. The chain's CDR3 is CAWSGDRSFPSGANVLTF. The CDR3 DNA follows: TGTGCCTGGAGTGGCGACAGGTCCTTTCCCTCTGGGGCCAACGTCCTGACTTTC.

The chain couples TRBV28 to TRBJ1-1; weak D call: TRBD1 (6 bases). V lost 7 bases, J lost 2 bases, and 14 bases lay in between. The germline V gene encodes CDR1 MDHEN and CDR2 SYDVKM. The CDR3 is 14 amino acids. The CDR3, as DNA: TGTGCCAGCAAGGCGTGGACAGACAACACTGAAGCTTTCTTT. As protein: CASKAWTDNTEAFF. Together with reference TRBV28 and TRBJ1-1, the CDR3 gives the full variable domain: DVKVTQSSRYLVKRTGEKVFLECVQDMDHENMFWYRQDPGLGLRLIYFSYDVKMKEKGDIPEGYSVSREKKERFSLILESASTNQTSMYLCASKAWTDNTEAFFGQGTRLTVV.

This chain links TRBV18 with TRBJ1-5; D is unresolved. This CDR3 contains 14 residues. Trimming removed 3 bases at V and 2 bases at J, with 8 bases between. The germline CDR1 and CDR2 sequences are KGHSH and LQKENI. Here the CDR3 reads CASSPDGRNQPQHF. The CDR3 DNA follows: TGTGCCAGCTCACCGGACGGACGCAATCAGCCCCAGCATTTT. The full variable domain, with the rest looked up from reference TRBV18 and TRBJ1-5, is NAGVMQNPRHLVRRRGQEARLRCSPMKGHSHVYWYRQLPEEGLKFMVYLQKENIIDESGMPKERFSAEFPKEGPSILRIQQVVRGDSAAYFCASSPDGRNQPQHFGDGTRLSIL.

This clone has only a few counts. V gene TRBV7-9 combines with J gene TRBJ1-5, with TRBD1 identical over 11 bases. CDR3 length: 19 residues. V lost 3 bases, J lost 4 bases, and 14 bases stayed unmatched. Germline CDR1 SEHNR, CDR2 FQNEAQ (reference sequence). The CDR3 sequence is CASSLWTGGSLSNNQPQHF. CDR3 nucleotides: TGTGCCAGCAGCTTGTGGACAGGGGGCTCCCTCTCTAATAATCAGCCCCAGCATTTT.